The sequence of this T cell receptor beta chain was determined in a study of human T cells and chemical hapten exposure. Findings and caveats of the study: Counts of expanded TCRs at PT1 were positively correlated with patch test score.

Unique molecular identifiers were attached to individual cDNA molecules within the library. TCRdb itself ran the RACE reads through MiXCR, one entry per CDR3 protein. The repertoire holds 150,000 to 200,000 distinct CDR3 sequences, with 24% as singletons. Trimming took 8 bases from V and 3 from J; bases not matched to a gene: 6. The CDR3 contains 14 residues. Germline CDR1 SGHTA, CDR2 FQGNSA. Stated time point: patch test 3, about 24 weeks after DPC sensitization. Treatment: therapeutic diphenylcyclopropenone sensitization with weekly scalp DPC. This clonotype turned up a few times. What it binds is unknown.

The input for sequencing was whole blood, taken in connection with sensitization to the hapten diphenylcyclopropenone (DPC). The V call is TRBV7-2, the J call TRBJ2-5; TRBD2 matches at 10 bases. This clonotype was sampled from a woman aged 40 to 50 with alopecia areata. Some clones in this sample may be carry-over from other donors' samples. The CDR3 region is CASRGGLAEETQYF. DNA for the CDR3: TGTGCCAGCCGCGGCGGACTAGCGGAAGAGACCCAGTACTTC. The full variable domain, rest sourced from reference TRBV7-2 and TRBJ2-5, is GAGVSQSPSNKVTEKGKDVELRCDPISGHTALYWYRQSLGQGLEFLIYFQGNSAPDKSGLPSDRFSAERTGGSVSTLTIQRTQQEDSAVYLCASRGGLAEETQYFGPGTRLLVL.